The clone carrying this T cell receptor (beta chain) has just one count. Its target is unknown. This entry comes from a study of cytomegalovirus exposure and HLA in healthy donors. Study findings and constraints: Later analysis placed DRB1 highest and HLA-C lowest in TCR association rates, which differed by HLA locus. Versus the approximately 720-donor mean, an Asian-associated ancestry cluster reportedly showed fewer N-insertions in a later analysis. A few chains tied to CMV proved CMV antigen-specific in vitro. It was approximately 170 TCR beta chains that were listed as cytomegalovirus-associated.

The CDR3 covers 14 residues. The germline CDR1 and CDR2 sequences are SGHDT and YYEEEE. After removal of 6 bases from V and 1 base from J, the junction contained 5 bases not matched to a gene. Amplification used 60 Vbeta primers and 13 Jbeta primers. Sequenced by immunoSEQ multiplex PCR; TCRdb stores in-frame clones only, minus some. The profile shows some 120,000 clones, about 74% of them singletons. V gene TRBV5-6 combines with J gene TRBJ2-7; the match to TRBD1 covers 9 bases. Source material: PBMCs. This clonotype was obtained from a young man in good health and CMV-seronegative. For the CDR3, the DNA is TGTGCCAGCATCCGGACAGGGGAATCCTACGAGCAGTACTTC. This gives the protein CASIRTGESYEQYF.